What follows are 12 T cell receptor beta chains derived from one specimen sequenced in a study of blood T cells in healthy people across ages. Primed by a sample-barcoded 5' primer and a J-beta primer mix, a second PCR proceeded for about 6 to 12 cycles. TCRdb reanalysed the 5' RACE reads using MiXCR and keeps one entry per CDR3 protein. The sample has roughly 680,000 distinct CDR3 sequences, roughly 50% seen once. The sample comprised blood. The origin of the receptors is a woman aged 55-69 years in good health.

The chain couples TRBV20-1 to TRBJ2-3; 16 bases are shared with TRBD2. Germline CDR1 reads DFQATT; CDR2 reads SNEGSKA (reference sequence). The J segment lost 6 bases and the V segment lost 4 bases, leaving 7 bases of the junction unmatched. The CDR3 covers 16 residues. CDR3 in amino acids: CSATSGTSGRGDTQYF. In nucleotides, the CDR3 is TGCAGTGCTACCTCCGGGACTAGCGGGAGGGGGGATACGCAGTATTTT.

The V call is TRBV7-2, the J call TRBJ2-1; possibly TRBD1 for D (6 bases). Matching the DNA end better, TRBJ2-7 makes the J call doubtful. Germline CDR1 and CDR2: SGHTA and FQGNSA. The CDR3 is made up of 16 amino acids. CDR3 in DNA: TGTGCCAGCAGCTTATTGGGGGCCAGCTCCTACAATGAGCAGTACTTC. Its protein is CASSLLGASSYNEQYF.

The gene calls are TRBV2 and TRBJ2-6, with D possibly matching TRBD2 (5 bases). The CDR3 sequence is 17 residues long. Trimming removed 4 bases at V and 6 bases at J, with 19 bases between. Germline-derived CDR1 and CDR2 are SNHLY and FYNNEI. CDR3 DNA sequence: TGTGCCAGCAGTGTTTACCGGGGAATGGGTGAGGCCAACGTCCTGACTTTC. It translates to CASSVYRGMGEANVLTF.

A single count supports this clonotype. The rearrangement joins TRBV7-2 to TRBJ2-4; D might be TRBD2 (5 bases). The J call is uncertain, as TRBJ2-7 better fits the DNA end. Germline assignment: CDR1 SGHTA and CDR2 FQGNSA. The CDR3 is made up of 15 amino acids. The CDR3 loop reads CASSLASGAIFEQYF. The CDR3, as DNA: TGTGCCAGCAGCTTAGCGAGCGGAGCCATCTTCGAGCAGTACTTC.

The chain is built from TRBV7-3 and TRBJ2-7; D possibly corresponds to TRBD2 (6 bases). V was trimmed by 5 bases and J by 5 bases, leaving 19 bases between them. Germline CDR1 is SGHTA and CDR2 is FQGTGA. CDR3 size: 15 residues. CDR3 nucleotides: TGTGCCAGCAGCAAAGGGCGACTACAGCGGGACGAGCAGTACTTC. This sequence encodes CASSKGRLQRDEQYF.

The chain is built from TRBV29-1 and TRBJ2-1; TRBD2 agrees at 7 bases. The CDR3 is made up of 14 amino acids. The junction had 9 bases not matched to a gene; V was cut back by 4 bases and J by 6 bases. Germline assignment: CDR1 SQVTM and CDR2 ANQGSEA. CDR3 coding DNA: TGCAGCGTTGTGGGTGGAGGGGAGGGCAATGAGCAGTTCTTC. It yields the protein CSVVGGGEGNEQFF.

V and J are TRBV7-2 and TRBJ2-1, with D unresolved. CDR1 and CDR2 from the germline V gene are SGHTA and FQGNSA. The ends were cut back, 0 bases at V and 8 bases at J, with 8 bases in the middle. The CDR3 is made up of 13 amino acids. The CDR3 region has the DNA TGTGCCAGCAGCTTAGCGATGCTTGATGAGCAGTTCTTC. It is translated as CASSLAMLDEQFF.

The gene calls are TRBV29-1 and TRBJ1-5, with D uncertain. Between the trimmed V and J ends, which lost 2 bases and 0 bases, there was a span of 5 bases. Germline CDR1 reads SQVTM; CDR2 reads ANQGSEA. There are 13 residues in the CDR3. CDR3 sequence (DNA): TGCAGCGTTGAAACAGCTAGCAATCAGCCCCAGCATTTT. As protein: CSVETASNQPQHF.

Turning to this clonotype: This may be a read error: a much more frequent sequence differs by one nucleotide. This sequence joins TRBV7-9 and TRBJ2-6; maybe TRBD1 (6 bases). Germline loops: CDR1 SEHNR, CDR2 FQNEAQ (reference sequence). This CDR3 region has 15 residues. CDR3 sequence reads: CASSQTGSGTNVLTF. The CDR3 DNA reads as TGTGCCAGCAGCCAAACAGGGTCTGGGACCAACGTCCTGACTTTC. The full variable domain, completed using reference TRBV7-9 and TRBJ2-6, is DTGVSQNPRHKITKRGQNVTFRCDPISEHNRLYWYRQTLGQGPEFLTYFQNEAQLEKSRLLSDRFSAERPKGSFSTLEIQRTEQGDSAMYLCASSQTGSGTNVLTFGAGSRLTVL.

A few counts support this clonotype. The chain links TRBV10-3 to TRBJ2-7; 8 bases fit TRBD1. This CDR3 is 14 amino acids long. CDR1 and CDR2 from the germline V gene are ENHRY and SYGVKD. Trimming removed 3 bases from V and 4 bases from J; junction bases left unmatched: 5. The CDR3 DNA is TGTGCCATCAGTGATTTGGACAGGGCTTACGAGCAGTACTTC. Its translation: CAISDLDRAYEQYF.

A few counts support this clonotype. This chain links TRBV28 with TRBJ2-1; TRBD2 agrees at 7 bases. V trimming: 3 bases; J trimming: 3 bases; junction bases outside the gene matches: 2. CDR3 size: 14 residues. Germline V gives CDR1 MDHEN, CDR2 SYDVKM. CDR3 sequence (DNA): TGTGCCAGCAGTTTGACTAGCAACTACAATGAGCAGTTCTTC. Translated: CASSLTSNYNEQFF.

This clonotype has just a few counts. CDR3 nucleotides: TGTGCCAGCAGCTACGACAGAGAAGAGACCCAGTACTTC. Translating gives CASSYDREETQYF. This rearrangement joins TRBV7-2 to TRBJ2-5; possible D gene TRBD1, 5 bases. V gave up 4 bases and J gave up 3 bases, with 9 bases separating them. This CDR3 spans 13 amino acids. Germline CDR1 SGHTA, CDR2 FQGNSA.